A selection of T cell receptor beta chains follows, all from one sample in a study of blood T cell repertoires in COVID-19. Here immunoSEQ multiplex PCR was the method, and the copy in TCRdb shows in-frame clones only, minus some. The table records about 120,000 clones, 80% to 90% of them present only once. Sequencing was performed on peripheral blood. The receptor set was obtained from a woman between 45 and 60 years old with acute or convalescent COVID-19. Each CDR3 is given with its conserved first and last residue. A D gene is named only where the DNA matches it firmly. Some rows have no size entry. The others give once, few or many, or a class for an expanded clone.

abundance: .
v_gene: TRBV7-2
d_gene: TRBD1
CDR3aa: CASSMRQGEGGNTIYF

abundance: .
v_gene: TRBV7-2
d_gene: .
CDR3aa: CASSWGPNEKLFF

abundance: .
v_gene: TRBV19
d_gene: .
CDR3aa: CASSIDLLAPYEQYF

abundance: .
v_gene: TRBV6-5
d_gene: .
CDR3aa: CASSYSGHLPEAFF

abundance: once
v_gene: TRBV6-4
d_gene: .
CDR3aa: CASSQEGAIGELFF

abundance: .
v_gene: TRBV3-1/TRBV3-2
d_gene: TRBD1
CDR3aa: CASSQDLTGRGEQFF

abundance: .
v_gene: TRBV7-9
d_gene: .
CDR3aa: CASSLAQIASNEQFF

abundance: .
v_gene: TRBV28
d_gene: .
CDR3aa: CASSLGSNTEAFF

abundance: .
v_gene: TRBV30
d_gene: TRBD1
CDR3aa: CAWSLMSGTGIYGYTF

abundance: .
v_gene: TRBV11-1
d_gene: TRBD2
CDR3aa: CASSLWGGNEQFF

abundance: .
v_gene: TRBV9
d_gene: .
CDR3aa: CASSVRGANNYGYTF

abundance: .
v_gene: TRBV12-3/TRBV12-4
d_gene: .
CDR3aa: CASTPGLVQFF

abundance: .
v_gene: TRBV4-1
d_gene: TRBD2
CDR3aa: CASSLSSGVGRETQYF

abundance: .
v_gene: TRBV6-5
d_gene: .
CDR3aa: CASYPRGARGELFF

abundance: once
v_gene: TRBV27
d_gene: TRBD1
CDR3aa: CASSIWGGTGAFIKSNQPQHF

abundance: .
v_gene: TRBV3-1/TRBV3-2
d_gene: .
CDR3aa: CASSQDLSNGANVLTF

abundance: .
v_gene: TRBV11-2
d_gene: .
CDR3aa: CASSADPGFYEQYF

abundance: few
v_gene: TRBV7-2
d_gene: .
CDR3aa: CASSPKSYRTGNPGDTQYF

abundance: .
v_gene: TRBV5-6
d_gene: TRBD2
CDR3aa: CASSLEGTSGGTQYF

abundance: .
v_gene: TRBV21-1
d_gene: .
CDR3aa: CASSKRVRGAYNSPLHF

abundance: once
v_gene: TRBV5-4
d_gene: .
CDR3aa: CASSLTGTSTDTQYF

abundance: .
v_gene: TRBV2
d_gene: .
CDR3aa: CASTLDGAGAYTQYF

abundance: .
v_gene: TRBV19
d_gene: TRBD1
CDR3aa: CASSIDGTEYTDTQYF

abundance: .
v_gene: TRBV30
d_gene: .
CDR3aa: CAWGQDYGYTF

abundance: .
v_gene: TRBV2
d_gene: .
CDR3aa: CASSERTQGVQYF

abundance: .
v_gene: TRBV7-2
d_gene: .
CDR3aa: CASSFSPGTYEQYF

abundance: .
v_gene: TRBV19
d_gene: .
CDR3aa: CASSPRSSLGSYSNQPQHF

abundance: .
v_gene: TRBV11-2
d_gene: .
CDR3aa: CASSWEQGYEQYF

abundance: .
v_gene: TRBV3-1/TRBV3-2
d_gene: .
CDR3aa: CASSQTKAIQHYTF

abundance: .
v_gene: TRBV9
d_gene: .
CDR3aa: CASSVHVDFTEAFF

abundance: .
v_gene: TRBV7-2
d_gene: TRBD1
CDR3aa: CASSLYDREISPLHF

abundance: .
v_gene: TRBV30
d_gene: .
CDR3aa: CAWRDVSGNTIYF

abundance: .
v_gene: TRBV11-2
d_gene: TRBD1
CDR3aa: CASSLVLGQGRGYTF

abundance: .
v_gene: TRBV18
d_gene: .
CDR3aa: CASSPEQGGVGGYTF

abundance: .
v_gene: TRBV7-9
d_gene: .
CDR3aa: CASSLGTVGYGYTF

abundance: .
v_gene: TRBV7-2
d_gene: .
CDR3aa: CASSYFPGTMNTEAFF

abundance: few
v_gene: TRBV28
d_gene: .
CDR3aa: CASSSASLTAFF

abundance: .
v_gene: TRBV9
d_gene: TRBD2
CDR3aa: CASSAPRGREGPDEQFF